The 4 T cell receptor beta chains in this list originate from one sample, sequenced in a study of cytomegalovirus exposure and HLA in healthy donors. In the PCR, 60 Vbeta and 13 Jbeta primers were used. Produced via immunoSEQ multiplex PCR; TCRdb's table is partial and in-frame only. The top ten hold around 5% of the sample, which has around 100,000 clones, about four fifths seen once. The sequenced sample was PBMCs. These receptor sequences come from a man aged 25 to 45 in good health and CMV-seropositive.

The chain recombines TRBV5-8 with TRBJ1-2; perhaps TRBD1 as D (5 bases). CDR1 is SGHTS and CDR2 is YDEGEE in the germline V gene. V was trimmed by 3 bases and J by 5 bases, leaving 11 bases between them. CDR3 length: 13 amino acids. The CDR3 reads CASSSLKGYGYTF. DNA for the CDR3: TGTGCCAGCAGCTCCCTCAAGGGGTATGGCTACACCTTC.

This clone was observed a single time. J is TRBJ1-1 and V is TRBV6-5; unclear D gene. The germline gives CDR1 MNHEY, CDR2 SVGAGI. The germline V and J ends were trimmed by 0 bases and 9 bases, with 14 bases remaining between them. The CDR3 is 14 amino acids. The CDR3 DNA reads TGTGCCAGCAGTTACTCAGGAGGCATCTTAAAAGCTTTCTTT. Protein sequence: CASSYSGGILKAFF.

The chain couples TRBV5-6 to TRBJ1-4; perhaps TRBD1 as D (5 bases). Between the trimmed V and J ends, which lost 3 bases and 8 bases, there was a span of 17 bases. The CDR3 covers 15 residues. Germline loops: CDR1 SGHDT, CDR2 YYEEEE. The CDR3 DNA reads TGTGCCAGCAGCTGGACCGGCCAGGGCAGAGAAAAACTGTTTTTT. It codes for CASSWTGQGREKLFF. The entire variable domain, with the rest obtained from reference TRBV5-6 and TRBJ1-4, is as follows: DAGVTQSPTHLIKTRGQQVTLRCSPKSGHDTVSWYQQALGQGPQFIFQYYEEEERQRGNFPDRFSGHQFPNYSSELNVNALLLGDSALYLCASSWTGQGREKLFFGSGTQLSVL.

This clone was recorded once. The chain is built from TRBV19 and TRBJ1-1; 9 nucleotides line up with TRBD1. This CDR3 region has 15 residues. V shed 4 bases, J shed 1 base, and the junction held 4 bases outside the gene matches. Germline loops: CDR1 LNHDA, CDR2 SQIVND (reference sequence). CDR3 nucleotides: TGTGCCAGTAGTACAACAGGGGGCGGGAACACTGAAGCTTTCTTT. Encoded protein: CASSTTGGGNTEAFF.